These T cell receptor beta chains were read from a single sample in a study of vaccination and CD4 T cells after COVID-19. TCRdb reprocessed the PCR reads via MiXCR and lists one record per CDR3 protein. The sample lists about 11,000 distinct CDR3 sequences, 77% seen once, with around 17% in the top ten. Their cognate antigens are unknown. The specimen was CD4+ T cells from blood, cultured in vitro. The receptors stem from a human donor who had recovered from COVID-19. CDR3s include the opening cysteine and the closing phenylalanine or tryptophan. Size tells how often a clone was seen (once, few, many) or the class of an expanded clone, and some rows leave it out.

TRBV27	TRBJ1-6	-	CASSTGTANSPLHF
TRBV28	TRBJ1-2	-	CASSKGGTRTNYGYTF
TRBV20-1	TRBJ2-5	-	CSARNPGLGLETQYF
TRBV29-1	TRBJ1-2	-	CSVGGSEGYTF
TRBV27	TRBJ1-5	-	CASSLKGLGNQPQHF
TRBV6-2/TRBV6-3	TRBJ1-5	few	CASKMDSRNQPQHF
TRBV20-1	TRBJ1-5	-	CSASRANQPQHF
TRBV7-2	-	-	CASSYPGGSVQYEQYF
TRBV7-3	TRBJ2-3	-	CASSFSGSADTQYF
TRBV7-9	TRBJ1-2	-	CASSLGVGPAYGYTF
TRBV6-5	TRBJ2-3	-	CASSSHGIAGSTDTQYF
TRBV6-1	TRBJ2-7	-	CASRRPSGRSYEQYF
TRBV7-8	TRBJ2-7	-	CATTGRDDEQYF
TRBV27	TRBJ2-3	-	CASSFKLPGTGGTDTQYF
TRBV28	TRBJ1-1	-	CASRPEEGQGAEAFF
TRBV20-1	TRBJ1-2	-	CSAGRDRGRSSGYTF
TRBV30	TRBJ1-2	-	CAWNLGGYGYTF
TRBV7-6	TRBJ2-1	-	CASSSNSGTSSYNEQFF
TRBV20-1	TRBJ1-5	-	CSASLGGALWDQPQHF
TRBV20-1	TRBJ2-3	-	CSARGLNLVGTGTSDTQYF
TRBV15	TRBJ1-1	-	CATSRDNPLREGDTEAFF
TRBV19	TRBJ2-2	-	CASSPRDSPTGELFF
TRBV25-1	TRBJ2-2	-	CASSEYVAGELFF